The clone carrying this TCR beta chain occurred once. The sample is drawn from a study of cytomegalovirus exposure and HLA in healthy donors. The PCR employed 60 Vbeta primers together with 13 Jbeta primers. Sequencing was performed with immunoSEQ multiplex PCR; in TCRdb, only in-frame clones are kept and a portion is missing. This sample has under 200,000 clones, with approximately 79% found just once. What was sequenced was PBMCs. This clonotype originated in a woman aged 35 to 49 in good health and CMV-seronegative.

This CDR3 reads CASSLGRASNQPQHF. The CDR3 nucleotides are TGTGCCAGCAGCTTAGGGAGGGCTAGCAATCAGCCCCAGCATTTT. The chain joins TRBV11-2 to TRBJ1-5; no definite D call. With 1 base removed from V and 0 bases from J, the gap between germline ends came to 7 bases. The CDR3 is made up of 15 amino acids. Per germline, CDR1 SGHAT and CDR2 FQNNGV.